This entry lists 13 T cell receptor beta chains sequenced from one sample in a study of beta chain features in type 1 diabetes. Expressed TCRB transcripts got sequenced, as all isolated RNA was reverse transcribed. The data were produced by immunoSEQ multiplex PCR, yet TCRdb's version contains in-frame clones alone and is incomplete. The sample shows hundreds of thousands of clones, 9% to 10% of them seen only once. Sequenced sample: naive CD4+ T cells from blood. These receptors all stem from a woman aged 18-29 years in good health.

This clone was recorded a few times. The rearrangement joins TRBV2 to TRBJ2-7; 7 bases are a match to TRBD1. V was clipped by 2 bases and J by 4 bases; unmatched bases: 8. This CDR3 is 15 amino acids long. Germline V gene data show CDR1 as SNHLY and CDR2 as FYNNEI. This CDR3 is CASSEPGQLFYEQYF. The CDR3 region has the DNA TGTGCCAGCAGTGAACCGGGACAGTTGTTTTACGAGCAGTACTTC.

The chain employs TRBV28 and TRBJ1-3; 9 bases line up with TRBD1. The V segment lost 4 bases and the J segment 4 bases; nucleotides outside the gene matches: 11. The CDR3 has 17 amino acids. Germline lookup yields CDR1 MDHEN and CDR2 SYDVKM. The CDR3 nucleotides are TGTGCCAGCAGTTCCGGGGCCGGGACAGGGTTAGGAAACACCATATATTTT. It translates to CASSSGAGTGLGNTIYF.

This clone has a handful of counts. The chain carries TRBV6-5 and TRBJ2-1; 9 bases are a match to TRBD2. The trim removed 0 bases at V and 5 bases at J, leaving 2 bases unmatched. Germline CDR1 reads MNHEY; CDR2 reads SVGAGI. The CDR3 contains 15 residues. The CDR3 sequence is CASSYSWTSDNEQFF. CDR3 bases: TGTGCCAGCAGTTACTCCTGGACTAGCGACAATGAGCAGTTCTTC.

This clone appeared a few times. The V and J genes are TRBV5-1 and TRBJ2-7; 9 nucleotides agree with TRBD1. Trimming cost V 0 bases and J 1 base; bases outside gene matches: 5. This CDR3 spans 16 amino acids. CDR1 is SGHRS and CDR2 is YFSETQ in the germline V gene. The CDR3 is CASSLDGQGRSYEQYF. The CDR3 DNA is TGCGCCAGCAGCTTGGATGGACAGGGGCGATCCTACGAGCAGTACTTC.

This clone occurred a few times. The chain is built from TRBV5-1 and TRBJ1-2, with 7 nucleotides matching TRBD1. The CDR3 contains 13 residues. Germline V gene lookup returns CDR1 SGHRS and CDR2 YFSETQ. The junction had 5 bases not matched to a gene; V was cut back by 4 bases and J by 5 bases. The CDR3 DNA reads as TGCGCCAGCAGCCCGGGACAGACTTATGGCTACACCTTC. Amino acids: CASSPGQTYGYTF.

The chain couples TRBV5-4 to TRBJ2-7; D not certain. Trimming pared 1 base from V and 5 bases from J, leaving 4 bases between. This CDR3 spans 11 amino acids. Germline CDR1 and CDR2: SGHNT and YYREEE (reference sequence). CDR3 loop: CASSLLNEQYF. DNA of the CDR3: TGTGCCAGCAGCTTGTTAAACGAGCAGTACTTC.

This clone was detected once. J is TRBJ2-4 and V is TRBV6-6, with D unresolved. The CDR3 contains 16 residues. CDR1 is MNHNY, CDR2 SVGAGI, per germline (reference sequence). The V and J ends lost 1 base and 0 bases respectively, with 10 bases between them. This CDR3 reads CASSYFADIAKNIQYF. Written as DNA, the CDR3 is TGTGCCAGCAGTTACTTTGCGGATATAGCCAAAAACATTCAGTACTTC.

The J gene is TRBJ1-1, the V gene TRBV6-5; perhaps TRBD1 as D (6 bases). With 7 bases removed from V and 1 base from J, the gap between germline ends came to 13 bases. This CDR3 region has 14 residues. Germline loops: CDR1 MNHEY, CDR2 SVGAGI. The CDR3 DNA reads as TGTGCCAGCAACCGTAGACAGGAGAACACTGAAGCTTTCTTT. This codes for CASNRRQENTEAFF.

The V call is TRBV5-1, the J call TRBJ2-7; D is perhaps TRBD1 (5 bases). V was shortened by 5 bases and J by 3 bases, with 12 bases between the two germline ends. The CDR3 covers 13 residues. Germline V gene sequence: CDR1 SGHRS, CDR2 YFSETQ. The CDR3 nucleotides read TGCGCCAGCAGACTCGACAGTCTCTACGAGCAGTACTTC. Translated, it gives CASRLDSLYEQYF.

Many counts were recorded for this clone. The gene calls are TRBV30 and TRBJ2-7; D unresolved. The CDR3 loop spans 12 amino acids. CDR1 GTSNPN and CDR2 SVGIG come from the germline V gene (reference sequence). Trimming removed 8 bases from V and 0 bases from J, with 11 bases in between. CDR3 protein: CARGTNSYEQYF. The CDR3 DNA is TGTGCCAGAGGAACCAACTCCTACGAGCAGTACTTC.

This clone was picked up a small number of times. The rearrangement joins TRBV10-2 to TRBJ2-1; D is ambiguous. This CDR3 spans 11 amino acids. Germline loops: CDR1 WSHSY, CDR2 SAAADI. V was clipped by 3 bases and J by 8 bases, with 5 bases between them. The CDR3 DNA sequence: TGCGCCAGCAGTGATTCGGATGAGCAGTTCTTC. This sequence encodes CASSDSDEQFF.

This clone was detected a few times. V usage is TRBV2 and J usage is TRBJ1-2; D is undetermined. Trimming took off 7 bases at V and 6 bases at J, with 18 bases between the two ends. CDR1 SNHLY and CDR2 FYNNEI come from the germline V gene. The CDR3 has 14 residues. In DNA, the CDR3 is TGTGCCAGCAATAACCCAGTTGCCGTGGATGGCTACACCTTC. This encodes CASNNPVAVDGYTF.

This clone was seen a handful of times. V and J are TRBV4-1 and TRBJ2-7; tentative D call: TRBD2 (6 bases). The CDR3 totals 15 residues. The germline V gene encodes CDR1 MGHRA and CDR2 YSYEKL. V was trimmed by 1 base and J by 2 bases, leaving 12 bases between them. The CDR3, as DNA: TGCGCCAGCAGCCAAGCCGGGACTCTCCCCTACGAGCAGTACTTC. It specifies CASSQAGTLPYEQYF.